This TCR beta chain was identified during a study of blood T cell dynamics during melanoma immunotherapy (TCRdb year 2020). The study in broad terms: The patients had metastatic melanoma and were given first-line pembrolizumab or nivolumab plus ipilimumab as standard of care in the United Kingdom. Peripheral T cell receptor repertoires of metastatic melanoma patients were profiled before and after one cycle of checkpoint inhibitor therapy to find early correlates of response. Consecutive patients formed a training cohort, and a further independent group of patients from the same centre was pooled into an external validation set.

What the time point label conveys for this sample: week 3, after first cycle of checkpoint inhibitor. Blood was sampled before treatment (T0) and at week 3 (W3), after the first cycle of checkpoint blockade. Except for two patients with rapid clinical progression, response was assessed 12 weeks after the first infusion by RECIST 1.1; disease control meant complete response, partial response or stable disease. Any patient who had received prior systemic cancer treatment, was on concomitant immunosuppressant therapy or had synchronous other active malignancies was excluded. TCR beta was sequenced in both bulk PBMC and plasma cell-free DNA in order to track circulating cells as well as T cell turnover. Lymphoprep and SepMate tubes were used to isolate PBMC from blood, and red cell lysis was then performed. DNA from PBMC and sorted T cell subsets was extracted with QIAamp DNA Blood Mini kits. Every bulk PBMC sample had a fixed 350 ng of DNA loaded. TCR beta CDR3 sequences were amplified from genomic DNA using the immunoSEQ TCRb Assay kit according to manufacturer instructions. The KAPA Library Quantification Kit for Illumina platforms was used to quantify pooled libraries by qPCR. Pooled libraries were sequenced on an Illumina NextSeq 500, clustered at roughly 0.6-1.2 pM. Per the authors' processing: TCR data were analyzed using immunoSEQ ANALYZER and the R LymphoSeq package. A rearrangement efficiency score was calculated as productive divided by the sum of productive and non-productive CDR3 sequences. Clonality was measured with the Gini coefficient and diversity with the Renyi index at alpha=1, and both measures were compared pairwise between timepoints within each patient. In LymphoSeq, clonal relatedness was computed with an edit distance of 3 and repertoire similarity was computed with the Bhattacharyya coefficient. To classify response, a linear discriminant analysis based on week-3 changes in clonality and diversity was built using the R MASS and caret packages. TCRdb holds this immuneACCESS table with in-frame rearrangements only. Some clones are missing; in checked studies, unresolved V genes explain under half, and the rest has no known cause. That table furnishes V, J and clone size, whereas the DNA furnished D and trimming. Recorded for this sample are roughly 8,900 clones; 87% of them occurred a single time. The ten biggest clones cover more than 6% of the sample.

Trimming removed 2 bases from V and 5 bases from J, leaving 9 bases between the germline ends. Looking up the germline V gene yields CDR1 SGHTA and CDR2 FQGNSA. From its cysteine to its phenylalanine, the CDR3 spans 13 amino acids. Only CDR3 DNA remains: 39 bases, in frame from the first base. General study outcomes and caveats: The study could not determine whether the T cell clones driving repertoire changes were melanoma-specific or reflected general immune activation. Patients who later achieved disease control showed a bifurcated PBMC repertoire reorganization at W3, with increased clonality or increased diversity, unlike progressors. The relatively small sample size was acknowledged as potentially limiting generalization of the results.

In regard to this clone: Its target antigen remains unknown. Per-base qualities were not stored, and no clone one base away is much larger.

The sequencing used blood, collected from a patient treated with checkpoint blockade. This clonotype originated in a human donor with melanoma. The rearranged chain carries TRBV7-2 and TRBJ2-5, with the D gene uncertain. The nucleotide sequence reads as follows: TGTGCCAGCAGCTTAATAGTTTTGGAGACCCAGTACTTC. It specifies CASSLIVLETQYF.